This is a list of T cell receptor beta chains from one sample in a study of blood T cell repertoires in COVID-19. Sequenced by immunoSEQ multiplex PCR; TCRdb stores in-frame clones only, minus some. This table holds some 150,000 clones, around 84% found once. Sequencing input: peripheral blood. The origin of the receptors is a man older than 75 with acute or convalescent COVID-19. Both conserved end residues are part of each CDR3. Fields, in order: V gene, J gene, D gene, clone size, CDR3 DNA, CDR3 protein. D genes are given only for firm matches. Not every row has a clone size; where given, it reads once, few, many or a size class.

v_call: TRBV6-1; j_call: TRBJ2-4; d_call: .; clone_size: .; cdr3_nt: TGTGCCAGCAGTGAAGTAAAGCCTCAGTACTTC; cdr3_aa: CASSEVKPQYF
v_call: TRBV3-1/TRBV3-2; j_call: TRBJ2-2; d_call: TRBD1; clone_size: .; cdr3_nt: TGTGCCAGCAGCCACCCCAAAGCCGGGACAGGGCATACCGGGGAGCTGTTTTTT; cdr3_aa: CASSHPKAGTGHTGELFF
v_call: TRBV5-8; j_call: TRBJ1-2; d_call: TRBD1; clone_size: .; cdr3_nt: TGTGCCAGCAGCTCGAGGACAGGGGGACTGGATGGCTACACCTTC; cdr3_aa: CASSSRTGGLDGYTF
v_call: TRBV6-5; j_call: TRBJ2-1; d_call: TRBD2; clone_size: .; cdr3_nt: TGTGCCAGCAGTTACCGGGGCGGGGGTAGCAATGAGCAGTTCTTC; cdr3_aa: CASSYRGGGSNEQFF
v_call: TRBV5-1; j_call: TRBJ1-2; d_call: TRBD1; clone_size: .; cdr3_nt: TGCGCCAGCAGCTCGACAGGGACGAACTATGGCTACACCTTC; cdr3_aa: CASSSTGTNYGYTF
v_call: TRBV12-3/TRBV12-4; j_call: TRBJ1-1; d_call: .; clone_size: .; cdr3_nt: TGTGCCAGCAGTCCCCAGGGGAACACTGAAGCTTTCTTT; cdr3_aa: CASSPQGNTEAFF
v_call: TRBV10-2; j_call: TRBJ2-3; d_call: .; clone_size: .; cdr3_nt: TGCGCCAGCAGTGAGTTGAGTTACGGGGGAGCTAGCACAGATACGCAGTATTTT; cdr3_aa: CASSELSYGGASTDTQYF
v_call: TRBV27; j_call: TRBJ1-6; d_call: TRBD1; clone_size: .; cdr3_nt: TGTGCCAGCAGTTGGACAGGGGAGAATTCACCCCTCCACTTT; cdr3_aa: CASSWTGENSPLHF
v_call: TRBV29-1; j_call: TRBJ2-3; d_call: TRBD2; clone_size: .; cdr3_nt: TGCAGCGTTGAAGTCACTAGCGGGGCCCTCCCAGATACGCAGTATTTT; cdr3_aa: CSVEVTSGALPDTQYF
v_call: TRBV7-9; j_call: TRBJ1-2; d_call: .; clone_size: .; cdr3_nt: TGTGCCAGCAGCCTAGCGACAGCCGCGATGGGCTACACCTTC; cdr3_aa: CASSLATAAMGYTF
v_call: TRBV6-5; j_call: TRBJ1-1; d_call: TRBD1; clone_size: .; cdr3_nt: TGTGCCAGCCGGAGGGACAGCCACACTGAAGCTTTCTTT; cdr3_aa: CASRRDSHTEAFF
v_call: TRBV3-1/TRBV3-2; j_call: TRBJ1-1; d_call: .; clone_size: .; cdr3_nt: TGTGCCAGCAGCCGCGGGATGGAAGCTTTCTTT; cdr3_aa: CASSRGMEAFF
v_call: TRBV5-4; j_call: TRBJ2-1; d_call: TRBD1; clone_size: .; cdr3_nt: TGTGCCAGCAGCTTGGCCGGTGGGACAGGGCTATACAATGAGCAGTTCTTC; cdr3_aa: CASSLAGGTGLYNEQFF
v_call: TRBV29-1; j_call: TRBJ1-1; d_call: .; clone_size: few; cdr3_nt: TGCAGCGTTGAAGTTCTCCCAGGGGCTTTCTTT; cdr3_aa: CSVEVLPGAFF
v_call: TRBV4-2; j_call: TRBJ2-5; d_call: TRBD2; clone_size: .; cdr3_nt: TGTGCCAGCAGCCAAGTGGGGAGCGGGGGGGCTCCCGAGACCCAGTACTTC; cdr3_aa: CASSQVGSGGAPETQYF
v_call: TRBV29-1; j_call: TRBJ2-5; d_call: TRBD1; clone_size: .; cdr3_nt: TGCAGCGCCCTGGGACAGGGTAATCAAGAGACCCAGTACTTC; cdr3_aa: CSALGQGNQETQYF